The 2 T cell receptor beta chains presented below share a single source sample, sequenced in a study of blood T cells in healthy people across ages. Using a J-beta primer mix together with a sample-barcoded 5' primer, a second PCR was run for about 6 to 11 cycles. TCRdb itself ran the 5' RACE reads through MiXCR, one entry per CDR3 protein. This sample has 790,000 or so distinct CDR3 sequences, with less than 60% found just once. Sequencing was performed on blood. The origin of the receptors is a man at least 80 years old in good health.

The V gene is TRBV20-1, the J gene TRBJ2-1; 11 positions match TRBD2. CDR3 length: 16 amino acids. Germline V gene sequence: CDR1 DFQATT, CDR2 SNEGSKA (reference sequence). Germline trimming cut 5 bases from V and 3 bases from J; bases unmatched to any gene: 9. CDR3 coding DNA: TGCAGTGCTGATAATAGCGGGAGGGCGGGCTACAATGAGCAGTTCTTC. This encodes CSADNSGRAGYNEQFF.

The chain links TRBV29-1 to TRBJ2-3, with 14 nucleotides matching TRBD2. The V gene's germline CDR1 is SQVTM and CDR2 ANQGSEA. Losses at the gene ends were 4 bases for V and 1 base for J; bases not matched to a gene: 7. The CDR3 spans 17 residues. The CDR3 region has the DNA TGCAGCGTTGGGGGGACTAGCGGGGGCTTTGGCACAGATACGCAGTATTTT. Protein: CSVGGTSGGFGTDTQYF.